This T cell receptor (beta chain) appears in the sequencing data of a study of neurological immune-mediated disorders. The cDNA was generated by 5'RACE with 10-nucleotide random UMIs. TCRdb fed the 5' RACE reads into MiXCR, producing one record per CDR3 protein. This sample has 95,000 to 150,000 distinct CDR3 sequences; more than 2.5% occur once, and the top ten carry 1.3%. This clonotype was counted many times. The CDR3 covers 13 residues. Germline CDR1 and CDR2: LNHDA and SQIVND (reference sequence). V dropped 1 base and J dropped 2 bases, with 6 bases sitting between them. The chain is built from TRBV19 and TRBJ2-7; no clear D gene. The receptor was isolated from a woman in her twenties or thirties with multiple sclerosis. Sequenced material: PBMCs. The CDR3 bases are TGTGCCAGTAGTATAGCGGCAGCCTACGAGCAGTACTTC. This encodes CASSIAAAYEQYF.